The 22 T cell receptor beta chains in this list originate from one sample, sequenced in a study of cytomegalovirus exposure and HLA in healthy donors. Repertoires were generated with immunoSEQ multiplex PCR, while TCRdb's copy carries only in-frame clones and drops some. Altogether 120,000 to 150,000 clones are present, about 87% being singletons, with the ten largest covering less than 5.5%. The sequenced material came from PBMCs. All receptors derive from a man in his late teens or twenties in good health and CMV-seropositive.

The rearrangement links TRBV7-9 to TRBJ2-1; weak D call: TRBD1 (5 bases). With 4 bases removed from V and 3 bases from J, the gap between germline ends came to 22 bases. Germline CDR1 is SEHNR and CDR2 is FQNEAQ (reference sequence). The CDR3 contains 18 residues. The CDR3 DNA follows: TGTGCCAGCAGCTCACCATCCGGGTACAGGCCTGACTACAATGAGCAGTTCTTC. Translated: CASSSPSGYRPDYNEQFF. Filled out from reference TRBV7-9 and TRBJ2-1, the complete variable domain reads DTGVSQNPRHKITKRGQNVTFRCDPISEHNRLYWYRQTLGQGPEFLTYFQNEAQLEKSRLLSDRFSAERPKGSFSTLEIQRTEQGDSAMYLCASSSPSGYRPDYNEQFFGPGTRLTVL.

The chain combines TRBV5-1 with TRBJ1-1; 7 bases fit TRBD1. The CDR3 length is 14 residues. Losses at the gene ends were 2 bases for V and 1 base for J; bases not matched to a gene: 2. Per germline, CDR1 SGHRS and CDR2 YFSETQ. The CDR3 bases are TGCGCCAGCAGCTTATGGACAGGGAACACTGAAGCTTTCTTT. This sequence encodes CASSLWTGNTEAFF. The complete variable domain, with remaining parts taken from reference TRBV5-1 and TRBJ1-1, reads KAGVTQTPRYLIKTRGQQVTLSCSPISGHRSVSWYQQTPGQGLQFLFEYFSETQRNKGNFPGRFSGRQFSNSRSEMNVSTLELGDSALYLCASSLWTGNTEAFFGQGTRLTVV.

The gene calls are TRBV6-5 and TRBJ2-7; no reliable D call. CDR1 and CDR2 (germline): MNHEY, SVGAGI. The CDR3 loop spans 12 amino acids. Trimming removed 2 bases at V and 4 bases at J, with 6 bases between. The CDR3 sequence: CASSYTDYEQYF. Written as DNA, the CDR3 is TGTGCCAGCAGTTACACAGATTACGAGCAGTACTTC.

In its sample, this clone was seen once. This sequence joins TRBV5-1 and TRBJ1-1; D not resolved. The V gene lost 5 bases and the J gene lost 1 base, with 9 bases spanning the gap. CDR1 and CDR2 from the germline V gene are SGHRS and YFSETQ. The length of the CDR3 is 13 residues. Written as DNA, the CDR3 is TGCGCCAGCAGGGTTGGAGGGAACACTGAAGCTTTCTTT. It translates to CASRVGGNTEAFF.

The chain has TRBV4-1 and TRBJ2-3, with TRBD2 identical over 8 bases. Germline V CDR1 and CDR2: MGHRA, YSYEKL. The CDR3 is 17 amino acids. The J segment lost 4 bases and the V segment lost 2 bases, leaving 11 bases of the junction unmatched. The CDR3 sequence is CASSQTKNGGVSDTQYF. Written as DNA, the CDR3 is TGCGCCAGCAGCCAAACCAAGAACGGGGGGGTTTCAGATACGCAGTATTTT.

This rearrangement joins TRBV7-8 to TRBJ1-1, with no clear D. V was trimmed by 3 bases and J by 3 bases, leaving 2 bases between them. The V gene's germline CDR1 is SGHVS and CDR2 FQNEAQ. This CDR3 is 11 amino acids long. CDR3 in DNA: TGTGCCAGCAGCTTCGACACTGAAGCTTTCTTT. It is translated as CASSFDTEAFF.

A note on this clone: Other nucleotide sequences from this sample produce the same CDR3. The chain uses TRBV7-9 and TRBJ1-5; 9 nucleotides match TRBD1. From germline, CDR1 is SEHNR and CDR2 FQNEAQ (reference sequence). There are 14 residues in the CDR3. V gave up 3 bases and J gave up 5 bases; unmatched junction bases: 2. The CDR3 region is CASSLGQGDQPQHF. CDR3 nucleotides: TGTGCCAGCAGCTTGGGACAGGGAGATCAGCCCCAGCATTTT.

V usage is TRBV19 and J usage is TRBJ2-3, with D possibly matching TRBD2 (5 bases). V was trimmed by 6 bases and J by 6 bases, leaving 34 bases between them. Germline V gene data show CDR1 as LNHDA and CDR2 as SQIVND (reference sequence). The CDR3 spans 20 residues. CDR3 nucleotide sequence: TGTGCCAGTAGAAGGTCGATTTGGGCTTGGGCCGAGAGCCAGCGGGATACGCAGTATTTT. It translates to CASRRSIWAWAESQRDTQYF.

The V gene is TRBV6-4, the J gene TRBJ2-3; 10 positions match TRBD2. V trimming: 10 bases; J trimming: 3 bases; junction bases outside the gene matches: 13. The CDR3 has 16 amino acids. Per the germline V gene, CDR1 is MRHNA and CDR2 is SNTAGT. CDR3 nucleotides: TGTGCCACCGCGACTAGCGGGTCATGGACGACAGATACGCAGTATTTT. Protein sequence: CATATSGSWTTDTQYF.

V gene TRBV7-2 combines with J gene TRBJ1-2; 10 bases are a match to TRBD1. The J segment lost 2 bases and the V segment lost 6 bases, leaving 3 bases of the junction unmatched. The germline gives CDR1 SGHTA, CDR2 FQGNSA. The length of the CDR3 is 14 residues. The CDR3 DNA sequence: TGTGCCAGCAGACCGGGACAGGGGAACTATGGCTACACCTTC. This sequence encodes CASRPGQGNYGYTF.

The V call is TRBV7-2, the J call TRBJ1-2; no definite D call. There are 14 residues in the CDR3. V lost 5 bases and J 0 bases, leaving 10 bases between the germline ends. The V gene's germline CDR1 is SGHTA and CDR2 FQGNSA. The CDR3 coding sequence is TGTGCCAGCAGCCAAATGACAACTAACTATGGCTACACCTTC. Its protein is CASSQMTTNYGYTF.

This chain connects TRBV27 to TRBJ2-1; D might be TRBD2 (6 bases). The germline V gene encodes CDR1 MNHEY and CDR2 SMNVEV (reference sequence). V lost 3 bases to trimming and J lost 10 bases, with 13 bases between them. The CDR3 extends over 13 amino acids. CDR3 coding DNA: TGTGCCAGCAGTTTGTGGCGGGGAGCGGAGCAGTTCTTC. It yields the protein CASSLWRGAEQFF.

This chain connects TRBV30 to TRBJ2-5, with 9 bases that match TRBD2. The CDR3 loop spans 13 amino acids. The germline V gene has CDR1 GTSNPN and CDR2 SVGIG (reference sequence). V shed 8 bases, J shed 0 bases, and the junction held 4 bases outside the gene matches. This CDR3 is CASSGGHQETQYF. The DNA for the CDR3 is TGTGCCAGTAGCGGGGGACACCAAGAGACCCAGTACTTC. Variable domain in full (rest from reference TRBV30 and TRBJ2-5): SQTIHQWPATLVQPVGSPLSLECTVEGTSNPNLYWYRQAAGRGLQLLFYSVGIGQISSEVPQNLSASRPQDRQFILSSKKLLLSDSGFYLCASSGGHQETQYFGPGTRLLVL.

This clone was seen a few times. The V gene is TRBV7-9, the J gene TRBJ1-2; tentatively, D is TRBD1 (5 bases). The germline V and J ends were trimmed by 1 base and 3 bases, with 12 bases remaining between them. The V gene's germline CDR1 is SEHNR and CDR2 FQNEAQ (reference sequence). The CDR3 totals 15 residues. The CDR3 DNA follows: TGTGCCAGCAGCTTAGTAGGCAGGGTGTACTATGGCTACACCTTC. Encoded protein: CASSLVGRVYYGYTF.

This chain uses TRBV5-4 with TRBJ2-5; 12 bases match TRBD2. The J call is uncertain, as TRBJ2-7 better fits the DNA end. The germline CDR1 and CDR2 sequences are SGHNT and YYREEE (reference sequence). This CDR3 spans 15 amino acids. The CDR3 coding sequence is TGTGCCAGCAGCTCCGGGACTAGCGGGCCCTACGAGCAGTACTTC. Its protein product is CASSSGTSGPYEQYF.

The DNA for the CDR3 is TGTGCCTGGACGACTGTCGGTACTCTGAATGAGCAGTTCTTC. This codes for CAWTTVGTLNEQFF. The chain employs TRBV30 and TRBJ2-1; D not resolved. V lost 4 bases, J lost 7 bases, and 17 bases lay in between. There are 14 residues in the CDR3. Germline assignment: CDR1 GTSNPN and CDR2 SVGIG (reference sequence).

This chain joins TRBV18 and TRBJ2-6, with 10 bases that match TRBD1. This CDR3 has 17 residues. Germline values: CDR1 KGHSH, CDR2 LQKENI. The ends lost 2 bases at V and 0 bases at J; junction bases unmatched: 1. In DNA form, the CDR3 reads TGTGCCAGCTCACCAGGGACAGGGGCCTCTGGGGCCAACGTCCTGACTTTC. Encoded protein: CASSPGTGASGANVLTF. Drawing the rest from reference TRBV18 and TRBJ2-6, the complete variable domain is NAGVMQNPRHLVRRRGQEARLRCSPMKGHSHVYWYRQLPEEGLKFMVYLQKENIIDESGMPKERFSAEFPKEGPSILRIQQVVRGDSAAYFCASSPGTGASGANVLTFGAGSRLTVL.

J is TRBJ2-1 and V is TRBV11-3, with D perhaps matching TRBD2 (6 bases). With 3 bases removed from V and 1 base from J, the gap between germline ends came to 7 bases. Germline assignment: CDR1 SGHNT and CDR2 YENEEA. This CDR3 spans 14 amino acids. The CDR3 nucleotides read TGTGCCAGCAGCTTCGGGGGATCCTACAATGAGCAGTTCTTC. Protein: CASSFGGSYNEQFF.

This chain's CDR3 is CASSLSGGVGKYEQYF. The CDR3 DNA is TGTGCCAGCAGCCTAAGCGGGGGGGTGGGCAAGTACGAGCAGTACTTC. J is TRBJ2-7 and V is TRBV2; 10 bases agree with TRBD2. This CDR3 is 16 amino acids long. V was pared by 6 bases and J by 4 bases, with 12 bases of the junction left unmatched. CDR1 SNHLY and CDR2 FYNNEI come from the germline V gene.

In this sample, this clone turned up many times. CDR3 in DNA: TGCGCCAGCAGCCAAGTGGTCACTAGAAACACCATATATTTT. This encodes CASSQVVTRNTIYF. The chain recombines TRBV4-1 with TRBJ1-3; D is unclear. The V and J ends lost 1 base and 5 bases respectively, with 9 bases between them. This CDR3 is built from 14 residues. CDR1 and CDR2 from the germline V gene are MGHRA and YSYEKL.

The rearrangement uses TRBV10-3 and TRBJ1-1; D gene uncertain. V lost 5 bases and J lost 6, with 13 bases in between. The CDR3 has 13 amino acids. Per germline, CDR1 ENHRY and CDR2 SYGVKD. The DNA for the CDR3 is TGTGCCATCAGTCGGGAGGTTAGCGCTGAAGCTTTCTTT. It encodes CAISREVSAEAFF.

The rearrangement links TRBV27 to TRBJ2-2; D may be TRBD2 (6 bases). The CDR3 loop spans 15 amino acids. V lost 0 bases to trimming and J lost 4 bases, with 9 bases between them. Germline V gene data show CDR1 as MNHEY and CDR2 as SMNVEV (reference sequence). The CDR3, as DNA: TGTGCCAGCAGTTTATCTCGGGGGATCACCGGGGAGCTGTTTTTT. This gives the protein CASSLSRGITGELFF.